This T cell receptor beta chain derives from a study of vaccination and CD4 T cells after COVID-19. Study-level background: Timing of post-vaccine sample collection was a median about 72 days after dose two, with a range of 14 to 241.

Oncomine TCR Beta short-read sequencing was applied to DNA from cultured CD4+ T cells. TCRdb independently ran MiXCR on the PCR reads; one entry per CDR3 protein. The top ten clones hold around 9.6% of a sample with 15,000 to 20,000 distinct CDR3 sequences, 45% to 65% of them seen once. Noted treatment: roughly 11-day PBMC culture with coronavirus spike peptide pools or control peptides (ViraFEST assay). V shed 8 bases and J shed 0 bases, with 15 bases lying between them. The CDR3 contains 15 residues. CDR1 is MNHNS, CDR2 SASEGT, per germline. About this clonotype: The antigen remains unidentified.

The chain recombines TRBV6-1 with TRBJ2-3, with TRBD1 as a possible D gene (6 bases). The origin of this receptor is a human donor who had recovered from COVID-19. Here the sequenced sample was CD4+ T cells from blood, cultured in vitro, taken before SARS-CoV-2 vaccination. The CDR3 loop is CASVMDRPSTDTQYF. For the CDR3, the DNA is TGTGCCAGCGTCATGGACAGACCCAGCACAGATACGCAGTATTTT.